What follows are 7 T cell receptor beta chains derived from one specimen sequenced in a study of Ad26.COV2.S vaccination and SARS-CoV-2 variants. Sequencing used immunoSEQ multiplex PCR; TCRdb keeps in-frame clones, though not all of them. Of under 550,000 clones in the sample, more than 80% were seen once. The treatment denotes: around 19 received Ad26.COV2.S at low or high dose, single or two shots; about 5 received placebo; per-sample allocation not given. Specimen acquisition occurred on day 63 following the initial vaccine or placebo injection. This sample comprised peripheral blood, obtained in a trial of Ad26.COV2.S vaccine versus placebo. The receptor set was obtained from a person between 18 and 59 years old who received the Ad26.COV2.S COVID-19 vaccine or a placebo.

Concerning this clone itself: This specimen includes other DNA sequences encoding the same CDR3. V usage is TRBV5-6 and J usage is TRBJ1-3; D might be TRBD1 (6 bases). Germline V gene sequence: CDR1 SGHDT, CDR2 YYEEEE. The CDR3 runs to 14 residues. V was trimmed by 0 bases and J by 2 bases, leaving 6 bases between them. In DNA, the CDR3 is TGTGCCAGCAGCTTGGCAGGGGCTGGAAACACCATATATTTT. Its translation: CASSLAGAGNTIYF.

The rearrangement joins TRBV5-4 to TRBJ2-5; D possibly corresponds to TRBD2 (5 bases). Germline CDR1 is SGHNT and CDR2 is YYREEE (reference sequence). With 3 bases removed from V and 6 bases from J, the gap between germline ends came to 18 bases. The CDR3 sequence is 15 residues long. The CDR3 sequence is CASSSEGLIVKTQYF. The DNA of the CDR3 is TGTGCCAGCAGCTCAGAGGGATTGATCGTGAAGACCCAGTACTTC.

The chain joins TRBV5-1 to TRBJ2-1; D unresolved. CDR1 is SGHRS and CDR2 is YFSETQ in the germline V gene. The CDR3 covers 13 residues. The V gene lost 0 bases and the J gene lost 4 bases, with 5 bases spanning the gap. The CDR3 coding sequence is TGCGCCAGCAGCTTGGATGGGTACAATGAGCAGTTCTTC. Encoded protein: CASSLDGYNEQFF.

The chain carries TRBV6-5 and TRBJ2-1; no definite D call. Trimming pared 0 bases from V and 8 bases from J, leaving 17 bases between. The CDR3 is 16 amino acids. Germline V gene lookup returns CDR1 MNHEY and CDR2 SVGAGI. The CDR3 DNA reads TGTGCCAGCAGTTACTCCCTAAACCTTTGGGGTGATGAGCAGTTCTTC. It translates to CASSYSLNLWGDEQFF.

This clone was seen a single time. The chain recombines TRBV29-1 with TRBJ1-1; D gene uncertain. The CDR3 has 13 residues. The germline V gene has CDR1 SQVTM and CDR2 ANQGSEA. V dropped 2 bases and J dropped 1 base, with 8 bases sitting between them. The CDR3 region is CSVEFRENTEAFF. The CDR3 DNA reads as TGCAGCGTTGAATTTAGGGAGAACACTGAAGCTTTCTTT.

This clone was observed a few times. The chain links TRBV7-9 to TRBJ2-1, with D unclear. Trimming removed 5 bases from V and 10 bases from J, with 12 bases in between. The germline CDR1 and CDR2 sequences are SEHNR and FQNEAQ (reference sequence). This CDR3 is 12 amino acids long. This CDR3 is CASSHTDGEQFF. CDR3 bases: TGTGCCAGCAGCCACACGGACGGAGAGCAGTTCTTC.

CDR3 sequence reads: CASNTEGRSGNTIYF. The CDR3 DNA follows: TGTGCCAGCAATACAGAGGGCAGGTCTGGAAACACCATATATTTT. This chain joins TRBV9 and TRBJ1-3; D not resolved. Trimming took 6 bases from V and 1 from J, leaving 14 bases between them. Germline V gives CDR1 SGDLS, CDR2 YYNGEE. This CDR3 comprises 15 residues.